Below are 16 T cell receptor beta chains sequenced from a single sample in a study of shared clonotypes between healthy human individuals. Clones were sequenced by immunoSEQ multiplex PCR, and TCRdb holds only the in-frame ones, with some missing. The sample carries about 320,000 clones, around 86% recorded once. The sample consisted of memory CD8+ T cells sorted from blood. Subset of the sample: CD45RO+ cells pooled with CCR7-negative TemRA cells. The receptors come from a man aged 18 to 30 in good health.

With regard to this clone: Mismatch with germline at one junction end may stem from a read error. This chain uses TRBV29-1 with TRBJ2-1, with 8 bases matching TRBD1. The CDR3 loop spans 12 amino acids. Germline CDR1 SQVTM, CDR2 ANQGSEA. CDR3 loop: CSVDTGQGLYLF. The CDR3 nucleotides read TGCAGCGTTGATACCGGACAGGGCCTTTACCTCTTC.

The chain is built from TRBV7-9 and TRBJ2-5; either TRBD1 or TRBD2 may fit D (5 bases each). The CDR3 sequence is 14 residues long. With 3 bases removed from V and 2 bases from J, the gap between germline ends came to 10 bases. The germline gives CDR1 SEHNR, CDR2 FQNEAQ (reference sequence). For the CDR3, the DNA is TGTGCCAGCAGCTTTCCGGGGCTTCAAGAGACCCAGTACTTC. Its translation: CASSFPGLQETQYF.

The chain carries TRBV6-5 and TRBJ2-5; TRBD2 might be the D (5 bases). The germline V gene has CDR1 MNHEY and CDR2 SVGAGI. V was pared by 5 bases and J by 5 bases, with 15 bases between. This CDR3 contains 14 residues. CDR3: CASSPSGGLETQYF. In nucleotides, the CDR3 is TGTGCCAGCAGTCCCAGCGGTGGGCTGGAGACCCAGTACTTC.

Comments on this clone: Other nucleotide sequences in the sample specify the same CDR3. This sequence joins TRBV27 and TRBJ2-7; D is possibly TRBD1 or TRBD2 (5 bases each). The V end was cut by 2 bases, the J end by 0 bases, with 8 bases between. The CDR3 covers 14 residues. The germline CDR1 and CDR2 sequences are MNHEY and SMNVEV (reference sequence). The CDR3 spells CASSLVGGSYEQYF. The CDR3, as DNA: TGTGCCAGCAGTTTAGTTGGGGGCTCCTACGAGCAGTACTTC.

The V call is TRBV7-6, the J call TRBJ1-2; tentative D call: TRBD1 (5 bases). Looked up from germline, CDR1 is SGHVS and CDR2 is FNYEAQ. The germline V and J ends were trimmed by 3 bases and 6 bases, with 8 bases remaining between them. The CDR3 has 12 residues. CDR3 sequence: CASSLGDDGYTF. CDR3 DNA: TGTGCCAGCAGCTTGGGGGATGATGGCTACACCTTC.

This clone was counted once. This chain uses TRBV4-1 with TRBJ2-1; D could derive from TRBD1 or TRBD2 (5 bases each). With 1 base removed from V and 3 bases from J, the gap between germline ends came to 10 bases. This CDR3 contains 15 residues. Looked up from germline, CDR1 is MGHRA and CDR2 is YSYEKL. In DNA, the CDR3 is TGCGCCAGCAGCCAAGTCGGGGACGACTACAATGAGCAGTTCTTC. It specifies CASSQVGDDYNEQFF.

The chain is built from TRBV10-3 and TRBJ2-1, with TRBD2 matching over 12 bases. Germline assignment: CDR1 ENHRY and CDR2 SYGVKD. J lost 7 bases, V lost 3 bases, and 7 bases had no gene match. CDR3 length equals 16 residues. The CDR3 region is CAISDSPGTSGNEQFF. CDR3 in DNA: TGTGCCATCAGTGATTCCCCCGGGACTAGCGGGAATGAGCAGTTCTTC.

This chain links TRBV10-3 with TRBJ1-1; tentative D call: TRBD1 (5 bases). The CDR3 spans 17 residues. Germline-derived CDR1 and CDR2 are ENHRY and SYGVKD. Trimming left V 1 base short and J 1 base short, with 16 bases between. The CDR3: CAISEFRGSQENTEAFF. Written as DNA, the CDR3 is TGTGCCATCAGTGAGTTTCGGGGCTCCCAGGAGAACACTGAAGCTTTCTTT.

The chain has TRBV10-2 and TRBJ1-2, with 7 bases matching TRBD1. Germline V lookup: CDR1 WSHSY, CDR2 SAAADI. CDR3 length: 15 residues. V lost 3 bases, J lost 7 bases, and 11 bases stayed unmatched. CDR3 coding DNA: TGCGCCAGCAGTGAATACAGGGGCCCAGCTGTTGGCTACACCTTC. It specifies CASSEYRGPAVGYTF.

This chain joins TRBV11-2 and TRBJ2-5, with 9 bases aligning to TRBD2. Trimming cost V 5 bases and J 0 bases; bases outside gene matches: 4. Per germline, CDR1 SGHAT and CDR2 FQNNGV. The CDR3 is 15 amino acids. CDR3 nucleotides: TGTGCCAGCAGCACCCGACTAGCGGACCAAGAGACCCAGTACTTC. Translation: CASSTRLADQETQYF. Based on the CDR3 plus reference TRBV11-2 and TRBJ2-5, the full variable domain is EAGVAQSPRYKIIEKRQSVAFWCNPISGHATLYWYQQILGQGPKLLIQFQNNGVVDDSQLPKDRFSAERLKGVDSTLKIQPAKLEDSAVYLCASSTRLADQETQYFGPGTRLLVL.

V and J are TRBV6-1 and TRBJ2-1; D could derive from TRBD1 or TRBD2 (5 bases each). V was trimmed by 5 bases and J by 3 bases, leaving 11 bases between them. Germline V gene data show CDR1 as MNHNS and CDR2 as SASEGT. This CDR3 spans 14 amino acids. CDR3 amino acids: CASSSWGIYNEQFF. The CDR3 nucleotides read TGTGCCAGCAGTTCCTGGGGGATCTACAATGAGCAGTTCTTC.

This clone showed up just once. The chain carries TRBV5-6 and TRBJ1-1; unclear D gene. The CDR3 extends over 12 amino acids. Trimming took off 3 bases at V and 0 bases at J, with 3 bases between the two ends. Germline lookup yields CDR1 SGHDT and CDR2 YYEEEE. The CDR3 DNA reads as TGTGCCAGCAGCTGGGTGAACACTGAAGCTTTCTTT. It encodes CASSWVNTEAFF.

The chain has TRBV5-6 and TRBJ2-1; 13 bases agree with TRBD2. J was trimmed by 13 bases and V by 0 bases; bases with no gene match: 7. This CDR3 has 15 residues. CDR1 and CDR2 from the germline V gene are SGHDT and YYEEEE. The DNA for the CDR3 is TGTGCCAGCAGCTTGGGGGGACTAGCGGGATATAATCAGTTCTTC. Its protein is CASSLGGLAGYNQFF.

The chain couples TRBV10-3 to TRBJ2-5; TRBD1 aligns across 7 bases. The CDR3 is made up of 15 amino acids. V dropped 6 bases and J dropped 3; count of bases not matched to a gene: 10. The germline CDR1 and CDR2 sequences are ENHRY and SYGVKD. CDR3 coding DNA: TGTGCCATCAGGCCCGGGCACCAGGGGGAAGAGACCCAGTACTTC. Protein product: CAIRPGHQGEETQYF.

The chain recombines TRBV21-1 with TRBJ2-1; the table assigns TRBD2, which was not confirmed against the DNA. TRBV21-1 is flagged as a pseudogene. CDR3 length equals 16 residues. The DNA of the CDR3 is TGTGCCAGCCCCTATCTGGCGGGAGGATTCTACAATGAGCAGTTCTTC. Residues: CASPYLAGGFYNEQFF.

This chain joins TRBV5-1 and TRBJ2-7; either TRBD1 or TRBD2 may supply D (5 bases each). V gave up 0 bases and J gave up 5 bases, with 15 bases separating them. The CDR3 has 15 amino acids. Germline loops: CDR1 SGHRS, CDR2 YFSETQ. The CDR3 nucleotides are TGCGCCAGCAGCTTGGATTGGGGGTCGGCTAACGAGCAGTACTTC. This encodes CASSLDWGSANEQYF.